The rows below give T cell receptor beta chains drawn from one sample of a study of cytomegalovirus exposure and HLA in healthy donors. Produced via immunoSEQ multiplex PCR; TCRdb's table is partial and in-frame only. Here the sample spans 200,000 to 250,000 clones, more than 75% being singletons. The sample was PBMCs. The receptors here all came from a male donor in good health and CMV-seronegative. CDR3s include the opening cysteine and the closing phenylalanine or tryptophan.

j_gene,v_gene,CDR3aa
TRBJ1-2,TRBV7-3,CASSLKAGSNSGYTF
TRBJ1-3,TRBV28,CASSSRGLRSGNTIYF
TRBJ1-5,TRBV6-5,CASSPGRGFNQPQHF
TRBJ1-1,TRBV5-4,CASSPTQGNTEAFF
TRBJ1-1,TRBV28,CASCRTGALPLNTEAFF
TRBJ2-1,TRBV4-2,CASSRSGTVYNEQFF
TRBJ1-1,TRBV7-9,CSSSLGQIQNTEAFF
TRBJ2-7,TRBV19,CASSSLQGSVDEQYF
TRBJ2-1,TRBV7-9,CASSSGTSGKDEQFF
TRBJ2-3,TRBV2,CASSDSGDTQYF
TRBJ2-2,TRBV10-1,CASSEKAGESGELFF
TRBJ1-1,TRBV7-2,CASSLVTGQGAPAFF
TRBJ2-5,TRBV27,CASSQGETQYF
TRBJ2-1,TRBV5-1,CASSLRGTSVSSSYNEQFF
TRBJ1-2,TRBV7-8,CASSKDRGRGYTF
TRBJ2-7,TRBV7-6,CASSGTNAYEQYF
TRBJ1-4,TRBV5-1,CASSTETGMGEKLFF
TRBJ1-4,TRBV28,CASSLRPAVGKLFF
TRBJ2-3,TRBV4-1,CASSQDQTSGIGTQYF
TRBJ1-3,TRBV7-4,CDRRGVEENTIYF
TRBJ2-7,TRBV2,CASSDGYEQYF
TRBJ2-3,TRBV7-3,CASSVSGSGDTQYF
TRBJ2-7,TRBV21-1,CASSSTTLRLAGLVYEQYF
TRBJ2-3,TRBV18,CASSPQTGEDTQYF
TRBJ2-7,TRBV29-1,CSVGTGDSYEQYF
TRBJ1-1,TRBV19,CASSPRRTGTGSEAFF
TRBJ1-2,TRBV2,CASRTGGGGGYTF
TRBJ2-5,TRBV6-6,CASSYGGTRQETQYF
TRBJ1-1,TRBV10-1,CASSEPPVRGNTEAFF
TRBJ2-7,TRBV19,CASSPGLRSYEQYF
TRBJ1-3,TRBV5-1,CASSSLEQSSGNTIYF
TRBJ2-7,TRBV5-1,CASRDLVGEVYEQYF
TRBJ2-5,TRBV27,CASSSRAGGQETQYF
TRBJ1-1,TRBV10-1,CASSESPGKTEAFF
TRBJ2-7,TRBV6-1,CASARTGTGNEQYF
TRBJ1-1,TRBV6-5,CASSYSGQGFTEAFF
TRBJ2-2,TRBV10-1,CASSHRNTGELFF
TRBJ1-2,TRBV30,CAWAPGAYGYTF
TRBJ2-1,TRBV7-9,CASSRTANEQFF
TRBJ2-7,TRBV19,CASSTVGTSGAYEQYF
TRBJ2-7,TRBV2,CASSPGGRDSYEQYF
TRBJ1-6,TRBV27,CASSSQGARNSPLHF
TRBJ2-4,TRBV9,CASSVGVAGGPGANIQYF
TRBJ2-7,TRBV5-1,CASNLGTGYEQYF
TRBJ1-5,TRBV5-1,CASGNKGGVQPQHF
TRBJ1-1,TRBV4-1,CASSQVRVNTEAFF
TRBJ2-5,TRBV15,CATSRTAGAWEQYF
TRBJ2-6,TRBV18,CASSPHGRATGWSGANVLTF
TRBJ2-3,TRBV14,CASSLSGGLRSTDTQYF
TRBJ2-3,TRBV6-5,CASSTRGSGRDTQYF
TRBJ2-7,TRBV21-1,CASSKRIGWRCYEQYF
TRBJ1-5,TRBV6-5,CASSPPGQSNQPQHF
TRBJ2-6,TRBV28,CASNPAGYSGANVLTF
TRBJ2-3,TRBV5-4,CASSAGGVGFTDTQYF